This T cell receptor (beta chain) is drawn from a study of T cell responses to AZD1222 COVID-19 vaccine. Study-wide findings and caveats: Spike-specific TCR breadth and depth were elevated following two AZD1222 doses. Per reports, nearly half of all spike-specific TCRs target regions that are unmutated in variants.

Per the germline V gene, CDR1 is LGHDT and CDR2 is YNNKEL (reference sequence). The CDR3 contains 17 residues. V was pared by 5 bases and J by 5 bases, with 13 bases of the junction left unmatched. The method was immunoSEQ multiplex PCR; TCRdb's version includes in-frame clones alone and lacks a portion of them. The sample shows roughly 120,000 clones, approximately 90% of them seen only once. On this clone itself: The antigen remains undetermined.

The sample consisted of peripheral blood, taken 28 days after the second AZD1222 dose. The gene calls are TRBV3-1 (or the pseudogene TRBV3-2) and TRBJ2-4, with 9 bases lining up with TRBD1. This receptor was taken from an adult who received the AZD1222 COVID-19 vaccine. CDR3 residues: CASSVPPRTGEQNIQYF. CDR3 in DNA: TGTGCCAGCAGCGTACCCCCCCGGACAGGGGAACAAAACATTCAGTACTTC.